Sequencing of this TCR beta chain was carried out in a study of T cell repertoires in cytomegalovirus infection. Study results and caveats: Totalled public TCR beta family frequency picked out people who carried CMV plus the relevant HLA.

This clonotype has at least ten counts. The target antigen is unknown. One entry per CDR3 protein results from TCRdb running MiXCR on the reads. Of some 900,000 distinct CDR3 sequences in the sample, about 33% were seen once. The source of this sequence is a human donor in good health (CMV status not recorded). Some clones in this sample may be carry-over from other donors' samples. This sample comprised cultured CD8+ T cells from PBMCs, obtained from culture after CMV antigen stimulation.

CDR3 region: CASSLEAEANYGYTF. CDR3 bases: TGTGCCAGCAGCTTAGAGGCAGAAGCTAACTATGGCTACACCTTC. This rearrangement joins TRBV7-2 to TRBJ1-2; D is undetermined. V lost 1 base and J 0 bases, leaving 9 bases between the germline ends. The CDR3 is made up of 15 amino acids. Germline CDR1 reads SGHTA; CDR2 reads FQGNSA.